The sequence of this TCR beta chain was determined in a study of control samples from healthy donors and cancer patients. The CDR3 is 13 amino acids. Trimming stripped 2 bases from V and 5 bases from J, with 7 bases between. CDR1 and CDR2 from the germline V gene are SGHDT and YYEEEE. Assay used: immunoSEQ multiplex PCR; TCRdb lists only in-frame clones, some missing. The table records some 100,000 clones, over 75% of them present only once. This clone was counted once. Sequencing input: blood. This sequence was found in a human donor in good health. The donor label of this sample is uncertain. The V call is TRBV5-6, the J call TRBJ2-2; no firm D call. The chain's CDR3 is CASSFYRTGELFF. The DNA for the CDR3 is TGTGCCAGCAGCTTCTATAGGACCGGGGAGCTGTTTTTT.